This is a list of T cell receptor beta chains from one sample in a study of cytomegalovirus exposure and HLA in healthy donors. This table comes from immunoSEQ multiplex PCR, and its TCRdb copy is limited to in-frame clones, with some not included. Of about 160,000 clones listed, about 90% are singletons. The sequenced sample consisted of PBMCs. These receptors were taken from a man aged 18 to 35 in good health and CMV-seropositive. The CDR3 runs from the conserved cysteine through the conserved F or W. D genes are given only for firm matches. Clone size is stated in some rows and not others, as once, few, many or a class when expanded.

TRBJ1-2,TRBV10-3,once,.,TGTGCCATCAGTGAGTCGTTGGGGCAGGGCTATGGCTACACCTTC,CAISESLGQGYGYTF
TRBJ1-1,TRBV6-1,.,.,TGTGCCAGCAGTGGGGCTCACACCTGGGCCACTGAAGCTTTCTTT,CASSGAHTWATEAFF
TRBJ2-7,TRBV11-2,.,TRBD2,TGTGCCAGCAGCTTACAGCCTAGCGGGACCTCTAAGGAGCAGTACTTC,CASSLQPSGTSKEQYF
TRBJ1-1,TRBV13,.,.,TGTGCCAGCAGTAGGGAGCTGAGCCTGAATACTGAAGCTTTCTTT,CASSRELSLNTEAFF
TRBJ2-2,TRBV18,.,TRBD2,TGTGCCAGCTCACCCCCGGGACTAGATATCGGGGAGCTGTTTTTT,CASSPPGLDIGELFF
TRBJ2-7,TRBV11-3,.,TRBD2,TGTGCCAGCAGCCCGCGAGGGTCCGGACTAGCGGGAGGGCCTTACGAGCAGTACTTC,CASSPRGSGLAGGPYEQYF
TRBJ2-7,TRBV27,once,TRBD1,TGTGCCAGCAGTCCCCAGGGGGCTCGCCTCGAGCAGTACTTC,CASSPQGARLEQYF
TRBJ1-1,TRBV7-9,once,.,TGTGCCAGCAGCCCCACGTTGTCCCAGCGGAACACTGAAGCTTTCTTT,CASSPTLSQRNTEAFF
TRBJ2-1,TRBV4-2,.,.,TGTGCCAGCAGCCAAGATATTGGCGTTGGACTAAAATCCTACAATGAGCAGTTCTTC,CASSQDIGVGLKSYNEQFF
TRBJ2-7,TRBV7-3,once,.,TGTGCCAGCAGCTTAAACCCCGGACTGAGCGAGCAGTACTTC,CASSLNPGLSEQYF
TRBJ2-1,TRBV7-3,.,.,TGTGCCAGCAGCTATCGCTTCATTAGTTACAATGAGCAGTTCTTC,CASSYRFISYNEQFF
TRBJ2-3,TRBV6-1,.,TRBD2,TGTGCCAGCAGAGCGGGAGGGTACCCAGATACGCAGTATTTT,CASRAGGYPDTQYF
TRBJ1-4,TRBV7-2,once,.,TGTGCCAGCAGCTTAGGGAGGGAACTGTTTTTT,CASSLGRELFF
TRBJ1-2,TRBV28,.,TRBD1,TGTGCCAGCAGTCAGACAGGGCGGAACTATGGCTACACCTTC,CASSQTGRNYGYTF
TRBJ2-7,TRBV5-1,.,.,TGCGCCAGCAGCTTGGAGGCAAGCAGGGCGGGGGAGCAGTACTTC,CASSLEASRAGEQYF
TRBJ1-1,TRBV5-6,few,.,TGTGCCAGCAGCATGGGATCAGGTAATCGGCTGGGAGCTTTCTTT,CASSMGSGNRLGAFF